The rows below give T cell receptor beta chains drawn from one sample of a study of T cell changes during pregnancy in multiple sclerosis. Measured with immunoSEQ multiplex PCR; TCRdb has only the in-frame clones, and not every one. The sample has about 48,000 clones; approximately 92% are singletons. The source was CD4+ T cells from peripheral blood mononuclear cells, collected in the second trimester of pregnancy. Receptors originate from a female donor in good health, enrolled as a control in a pregnancy study. The CDR3 runs from the conserved cysteine through the conserved F or W. A D gene is named only where the DNA matches it firmly. Not every row has a clone size; where given, it reads once, few, many or a size class.

j_call clone_size v_call cdr3_length d_call cdr3_nt cdr3_aa
TRBJ1-5 . TRBV2 14 . TGTGCCAGCAGTGTGCAGGGAAGCAATCAGCCCCAGCATTTT CASSVQGSNQPQHF
TRBJ2-7 once TRBV7-9 12 . TGTGCCAGCAGCGCCCAGGGGTGGGAGCAGTACTTC CASSAQGWEQYF
TRBJ2-1 . TRBV14 14 . TGTGCCAGCAGCCAAGCGGAGGGGTACAATGAGCAGTTCTTC CASSQAEGYNEQFF
TRBJ2-1 . TRBV10-3 15 TRBD2 TGTGCCATCAGTGACAGGACTAGCGGAGACAATGAGCAGTTCTTC CAISDRTSGDNEQFF
TRBJ2-7 . TRBV23-1 14 . TGCGCCAGCAGTCAAGATCAGGGTCCCTACGAGCAGTACTTC CASSQDQGPYEQYF
TRBJ1-5 . TRBV28 14 TRBD1 TGTGCCAGCAGTCCGAGACAGGGAGATCAGCCCCAGCATTTT CASSPRQGDQPQHF
TRBJ2-3 once TRBV5-1 20 TRBD2 TGCGCCAGCAGCGGCATACGAACTACTAGCGGGAGGGGGAGCACAGATACGCAGTATTTT CASSGIRTTSGRGSTDTQYF
TRBJ2-7 . TRBV4-1 19 TRBD2 TGCGCCAGCAGCCAAGATCTGAAGGGGATCGGGAGGGCCGGATACGAGCAGTACTTC CASSQDLKGIGRAGYEQYF
TRBJ2-1 once TRBV2 15 TRBD2 TGTGCCAGCACCGAACTAGCGGGAGGGGGCAATGAGCAGTTCTTC CASTELAGGGNEQFF
TRBJ2-1 . TRBV6-6 15 TRBD2 TGTGCCAGCAGACCTACTAGCGGGAGTTACAATGAGCAGTTCTTC CASRPTSGSYNEQFF
TRBJ1-1 . TRBV28 15 . TGTGCCAGCAGTTTACAGGGGCGGGTGGGCACTGAAGCTTTCTTT CASSLQGRVGTEAFF
TRBJ2-1 . TRBV9 15 TRBD2 TGTGCCAGCAGCGTTGGGACTACCCCAAACAATGAGCAGTTCTTC CASSVGTTPNNEQFF
TRBJ2-5 . TRBV4-3 15 TRBD1 TGCGCCAGCAGCCGAGGAAAGGGGGCTCAAGAGACCCAGTACTTC CASSRGKGAQETQYF
TRBJ1-2 . TRBV5-4 15 TRBD1 TGTGCCAGCAGCTTGGCCGGGGCAGGGGGCTATGGCTACACCTTC CASSLAGAGGYGYTF
TRBJ2-3 . TRBV20-1 11 . TGCAGTGCTAGAGCATCAGATACGCAGTATTTT CSARASDTQYF
TRBJ1-1 . TRBV9 17 . TGTGCCAGCAGCGTAGAGGGGTCCCTACGACTTAACACTGAAGCTTTCTTT CASSVEGSLRLNTEAFF
TRBJ2-7 . TRBV5-4 14 TRBD2 TGTGCCAGCAGCTGGGGGCGAGCGGGAGACGAGCAGTACTTC CASSWGRAGDEQYF
TRBJ2-5 . TRBV4-2 11 . TGTGCCAGCGGTAGGGGGGAGACCCAGTACTTC CASGRGETQYF
TRBJ2-7 . TRBV14 13 TRBD1 TGTGCCAGCAGGCGAACAGGGGTCTACGAGCAGTACTTC CASRRTGVYEQYF
TRBJ1-1 . TRBV6-5 16 . TGTGCCAGCAGTTACTCCGGACACCCAAAGGACGCTGAAGCTTTCTTT CASSYSGHPKDAEAFF
TRBJ1-1 . TRBV5-4 14 . TGTGCCAGCAGCTTGCCGGGGAGGGGCACTGAAGCTTTCTTT CASSLPGRGTEAFF
TRBJ1-3 . TRBV30 14 TRBD1 TGTGCCTGGAGGGAAACAGGGGCTGGAAACACCATATATTTT CAWRETGAGNTIYF
TRBJ1-4 . TRBV5-1 15 . TGCGCCAGCAGGGAGACAGGAGGAACTAATGAAAAACTGTTTTTT CASRETGGTNEKLFF
TRBJ2-1 . TRBV7-2 14 TRBD1 TGTGCCAGCAGCTTCGGGACAGGTCTGAATGAGCAGTTCTTC CASSFGTGLNEQFF
TRBJ2-2 once TRBV28 17 . TGTGCCAGCCCACACCCATCAGGGTGTAGGGATCCCGGGGAGCTGTTTTTT CASPHPSGCRDPGELFF
TRBJ2-1 . TRBV27 15 TRBD2 TGTGCCAGCAGTCGGGGGACTAGCGGGACCATTGAGCAGTTCTTC CASSRGTSGTIEQFF
TRBJ2-6 . TRBV14 15 TRBD1 TGTGCCAGCAGCGCACAGGGGGCTGGGGCCAACGTCCTGACTTTC CASSAQGAGANVLTF
TRBJ1-1 . TRBV18 16 TRBD1 TGTGCCAGCTCACCGGGAACAGGGGGCGCGAACACTGAAGCTTTCTTT CASSPGTGGANTEAFF
TRBJ1-2 . TRBV9 14 TRBD1 TGTGCCAGCACCGAGGGGACAGGACGCTATGGCTACACCTTC CASTEGTGRYGYTF
TRBJ2-7 . TRBV11-2 16 . TGTGCCAGCAGCTTAGTTCCCGCGGAACCGGGCTACGAGCAGTACTTC CASSLVPAEPGYEQYF
TRBJ2-2 . TRBV12-5 15 . TGTGCTAGTGCCTCTAACAGGGGGGGCACCGGGGAGCTGTTTTTT CASASNRGGTGELFF
TRBJ2-3 . TRBV28 16 TRBD2 TGTGCCAGCAGTCCCCCGGGACTAGCGGGGCTGGGGGGGCAGTATTTT CASSPPGLAGLGGQYF
TRBJ2-1 . TRBV6-6 15 TRBD2 TGTGCCAGCAGTTACTCGGCTAGCGGTTACAATGAGCAGTTCTTC CASSYSASGYNEQFF
TRBJ1-4 . TRBV28 14 . TGTGCCAGCGTTCAGAGCGGAGGTAATGAAAAACTGTTTTTT CASVQSGGNEKLFF
TRBJ2-5 . TRBV7-9 13 . TGTGCCAGCAGCTCCCGGACAGAAGGGACCCAGTACTTC CASSSRTEGTQYF
TRBJ1-1 . TRBV28 15 . TGTGCCAGCAGTCCTCAGTGGGGGGTGAACACTGAAGCTTTCTTT CASSPQWGVNTEAFF
TRBJ2-2 . TRBV10-3 14 . TGTGCCATCCCGAAGGGTACGGGGGTCGGGGAGCTGTTTTTT CAIPKGTGVGELFF
TRBJ2-3 . TRBV11-2 14 . TGTGCCAGCAGCCTTACAGGGCGAGGAAATACGCAGTATTTT CASSLTGRGNTQYF
TRBJ2-3 . TRBV6-1 13 TRBD2 TGTGCCAGCAGTTCACTAGCGGGAGATACGCAGTATTTT CASSSLAGDTQYF
TRBJ1-1 . TRBV28 15 . TGTGCCAGCAGTTCCTACGGAGGAATTGGCACTGAAGCTTTCTTT CASSSYGGIGTEAFF
TRBJ2-1 once TRBV28 13 . TGTGCCAGCATCTCCGGGACACTCCATGAGCAGTTCTTC CASISGTLHEQFF
TRBJ2-2 . TRBV6-1 15 TRBD1 TGTGCCAGCAGTGAGACAGGGGGCGACACCGGGGAGCTGTTTTTT CASSETGGDTGELFF
TRBJ1-3 . TRBV5-1 16 . TGCGCCAGCAGCCCCCTCCCAGGGGTTGGAGGAAACACCATATATTTT CASSPLPGVGGNTIYF
TRBJ2-7 . TRBV19 14 TRBD1 TGTGCCAGTAGTATCCAGGGGGCCAGCCACGAGCAGTACTTC CASSIQGASHEQYF
TRBJ2-7 . TRBV19 14 TRBD2 TGTGCCAGTAGTATAAGCGGGAGTGACCACGAGCAGTACTTC CASSISGSDHEQYF
TRBJ1-2 . TRBV5-1 14 TRBD1 TGCGCCAGCAGCTTGCAGGGACAGGACTATGGCTACACCTTC CASSLQGQDYGYTF
TRBJ1-5 . TRBV6-6 12 TRBD1 TGTGCCAGTGACAGGGGCAATCAGCCCCAGCATTTT CASDRGNQPQHF
TRBJ2-5 . TRBV10-2 15 TRBD1 TGCGCCAGCAGGGACTGGACAGGGGGGGGAGAGACCCAGTACTTC CASRDWTGGGETQYF
TRBJ2-3 . TRBV29-1 14 TRBD2 TGCAGCGTCCACCGTACTAGCGGACCAGATACGCAGTATTTT CSVHRTSGPDTQYF
TRBJ1-2 . TRBV7-2 13 TRBD1 TGTGCCAGCAGGCGGACAGGCTTCTATGGCTACACCTTC CASRRTGFYGYTF
TRBJ1-1 . TRBV12-1 12 . TGTGCCAGCAGCTTCCCGAGGACTGAAGCTTTCTTT CASSFPRTEAFF
TRBJ2-3 . TRBV29-1 14 TRBD1 TGCAGCGAAGGACAGGGTAGTGGCACAGATACGCAGTATTTT CSEGQGSGTDTQYF
TRBJ2-7 . TRBV2 11 . TGTGCCAGCAGGGGACTCTACGAGCAGTACTTC CASRGLYEQYF
TRBJ1-5 . TRBV28 13 . TGTGCCAGCCAGGGGTATAGCAATCAGCCCCAGCATTTT CASQGYSNQPQHF
TRBJ1-1 . TRBV7-8 12 . TGTGCCAGCAGCTTTGGGGGGGGGAACGCTTTCTTT CASSFGGGNAFF
TRBJ2-5 . TRBV5-1 16 . TGCGCCAGCAGCTTGGTGGGCAGCCTCCCACAAGAGACCCAGTACTTC CASSLVGSLPQETQYF
TRBJ2-5 . TRBV5-6 14 TRBD2 TGTGCCACAGAACTAGCGGGGGGCCAAGAGACCCAGTACTTC CATELAGGQETQYF
TRBJ2-2 . TRBV27 14 . TGTGCCACCGCTTGGGGGCCGAACACCGGGGAGCTGTTTTTT CATAWGPNTGELFF
TRBJ2-5 . TRBV27 14 . TGTGCCAGCAGTTTAGTGGGTAGCAAAGAGACCCAGTACTTC CASSLVGSKETQYF
TRBJ2-2 . TRBV18 14 . TGTGCCAGCTCACATGGACAGATAACCGGGGAGCTGTTTTTT CASSHGQITGELFF